This passage covers 27 T cell receptor beta chains from one sample sequenced in a study of shared clonotypes between healthy human individuals. TCRdb's table, derived via immunoSEQ multiplex PCR, lists solely in-frame clones and lacks some. The data contain approximately 2.5 million clones, approximately 94% of them seen just once; the ten biggest clones take up around 0.37%. Sequencing was performed on naive CD4+ T cells from PBMCs. The subset: CD45RA+ positively selected. Every receptor here comes from a man aged 18-30 years in good health. Some clones in this sample may be carry-over from other donors' samples.

This clone came up once. The same CDR3 is also encoded by other DNA sequences in this sample. The V gene is TRBV7-2, the J gene TRBJ1-3; D is uncertain. CDR1 and CDR2 from the germline V gene are SGHTA and FQGNSA. The V end lost 4 bases, the J end lost 4 bases, and 2 bases lay between the germline ends. This CDR3 contains 11 residues. CDR3 amino acids: CASSSGNTIYF. The CDR3 nucleotides are TGTGCCAGCAGCTCAGGAAACACCATATATTTT.

This sequence joins TRBV7-9 and TRBJ2-1, with TRBD2 matching 8 bases. CDR3 length: 16 amino acids. From germline, CDR1 is SEHNR and CDR2 FQNEAQ (reference sequence). V shed 0 bases and J 9 bases; nucleotides not matched to a gene: 10. This CDR3 reads CASSLASGLGTIEQFF. The CDR3 region has the DNA TGTGCCAGCAGCTTAGCTTCGGGACTAGGCACCATTGAGCAGTTCTTC.

The chain recombines TRBV12-5 with TRBJ1-1; D perhaps matches TRBD1 (5 bases). The CDR3 is 15 residues long. V was clipped by 6 bases and J by 4 bases, with 18 bases between them. From germline, CDR1 is LGHNT and CDR2 FRNRAP. In nucleotides, the CDR3 is TGTGCTAGTGGGTCCACAGGACAATTGGGCACTGAAGCTTTCTTT. Amino acid sequence: CASGSTGQLGTEAFF.

The V call is TRBV28, the J call TRBJ1-1; tentatively, D is TRBD1 (6 bases). The length of the CDR3 is 13 residues. Germline V gene lookup returns CDR1 MDHEN and CDR2 SYDVKM. The V gene lost 5 bases and the J gene lost 1 base, with 8 bases spanning the gap. CDR3 sequence: CASSGDTNTEAFF. The CDR3 coding sequence is TGTGCCAGCAGTGGGGACACGAACACTGAAGCTTTCTTT.

The rearrangement uses TRBV5-1 and TRBJ2-6; D unclear. Germline assignment: CDR1 SGHRS and CDR2 YFSETQ. The germline V and J ends were trimmed by 0 bases and 4 bases, with 11 bases remaining between them. The CDR3 consists of 16 residues. CDR3: CASSLALAAGANVLTF. The CDR3, as DNA: TGCGCCAGCAGCTTGGCCCTTGCCGCAGGGGCCAACGTCCTGACTTTC.

The V gene is TRBV5-1, the J gene TRBJ2-5; D not certain. This CDR3 contains 14 residues. The germline CDR1 and CDR2 sequences are SGHRS and YFSETQ. Trimming removed 2 bases at V and 0 bases at J, with 8 bases between. The CDR3 DNA follows: TGCGCCAGCAGCTTTGACGCCGACCAAGAGACCCAGTACTTC. Protein product: CASSFDADQETQYF.

V usage is TRBV6-5 and J usage is TRBJ1-2, with 7 nucleotides matching TRBD1. CDR3 length: 15 residues. CDR1 and CDR2 from the germline V gene are MNHEY and SVGAGI. V trimming: 7 bases; J trimming: 4 bases; junction bases outside the gene matches: 12. The CDR3 here is CASKDDRDQSYGYTF. Here the CDR3 DNA reads TGTGCCAGCAAAGATGACAGGGATCAGAGCTATGGCTACACCTTC.

J is TRBJ2-7 and V is TRBV5-4; D might be TRBD2 (5 bases). The CDR3 totals 13 residues. Germline V gene lookup returns CDR1 SGHNT and CDR2 YYREEE (reference sequence). V lost 7 bases and J lost 2, with 13 bases in between. CDR3 DNA sequence: TGTGCCAGCCGGACGGAGGCCACCTACGAGCAGTACTTC. Its translation is CASRTEATYEQYF.

V gene TRBV28 combines with J gene TRBJ2-7; TRBD2 agrees at 10 bases. CDR1 and CDR2 from the germline V gene are MDHEN and SYDVKM. V shed 2 bases, J shed 3 bases, and the junction held 7 bases outside the gene matches. CDR3 length: 16 residues. This chain's CDR3 is CASSLIGLAGGYEQYF. CDR3 DNA: TGTGCCAGCAGTTTAATAGGGTTAGCGGGGGGCTACGAGCAGTACTTC.

V is TRBV28 and J is TRBJ1-1, with D perhaps TRBD1 (5 bases). The ends were cut back, 7 bases at V and 4 bases at J, with 19 bases in the middle. The CDR3 runs 15 residues. CDR1 and CDR2 (germline): MDHEN, SYDVKM. This CDR3 is CASTPNGQGLTEAFF. In DNA, the CDR3 is TGTGCCAGCACCCCCAACGGGCAGGGTCTCACTGAAGCTTTCTTT.

The V gene is TRBV28, the J gene TRBJ1-2; D is perhaps TRBD1 (5 bases). Germline lookup yields CDR1 MDHEN and CDR2 SYDVKM. This CDR3 has 13 amino acids. Trimming took 6 bases from V and 5 from J, leaving 13 bases between them. The CDR3 spells CASRQNQGYGYTF. The CDR3 DNA reads as TGTGCCAGCAGGCAAAATCAGGGATATGGCTACACCTTC.

Comments on this clone: This CDR3 is also generated by other DNA sequences in the sample. The chain joins TRBV7-9 to TRBJ1-1; TRBD1 might be the D (6 bases). The CDR3 length is 12 residues. Germline lookup yields CDR1 SEHNR and CDR2 FQNEAQ (reference sequence). Trimming cost V 4 bases and J 5 bases, with 8 bases left between them. DNA of the CDR3: TGTGCCAGCAGCTCAACAGGGACTGAAGCTTTCTTT. Translated, it gives CASSSTGTEAFF.

CDR3 sequence: CASSVVTGSIDEQFF. The CDR3 DNA is TGTGCCAGCAGCGTAGTTACAGGGTCGATCGATGAGCAGTTCTTC. The chain combines TRBV9 with TRBJ2-1; D may be TRBD1 (6 bases). V was pared by 0 bases and J by 8 bases, with 15 bases between. Looked up from germline, CDR1 is SGDLS and CDR2 is YYNGEE. This CDR3 region has 15 residues.

V and J are TRBV28 and TRBJ2-6; 7 bases match TRBD1. Germline CDR1 is MDHEN and CDR2 is SYDVKM. This CDR3 has 18 amino acids. The junction had 13 bases not matched to a gene; V was cut back by 8 bases and J by 0 bases. CDR3 protein: CASLSTGSFYSGANVLTF. The CDR3 DNA sequence: TGTGCCAGCCTTTCGACAGGGTCTTTTTACTCTGGGGCCAACGTCCTGACTTTC. Using reference TRBV28 and TRBJ2-6 for the parts outside the CDR3, the full variable domain is DVKVTQSSRYLVKRTGEKVFLECVQDMDHENMFWYRQDPGLGLRLIYFSYDVKMKEKGDIPEGYSVSREKKERFSLILESASTNQTSMYLCASLSTGSFYSGANVLTFGAGSRLTVL.

The chain is built from TRBV10-3 and TRBJ2-6; D remains ambiguous. The CDR3 spans 15 residues. Germline-derived CDR1 and CDR2 are ENHRY and SYGVKD. Trimming shortened V by 3 bases and J by 0 bases, and 6 bases separated the two germline ends. CDR3 in amino acids: CAISEKSSGANVLTF. In nucleotides, the CDR3 is TGTGCCATCAGTGAAAAAAGCTCTGGGGCCAACGTCCTGACTTTC.

The chain links TRBV30 to TRBJ1-2, with a tentative D call TRBD1 (5 bases). Per germline, CDR1 GTSNPN and CDR2 SVGIG (reference sequence). The CDR3 consists of 13 residues. With 4 bases removed from V and 7 bases from J, the gap between germline ends came to 16 bases. CDR3 in amino acids: CAWIGGIRGGYTF. CDR3 DNA: TGTGCCTGGATTGGGGGGATTCGGGGTGGCTACACCTTC.

The chain recombines TRBV6-5 with TRBJ2-2, with a weak D call TRBD2 (6 bases). Germline V gives CDR1 MNHEY, CDR2 SVGAGI. The CDR3 consists of 13 residues. Trimming cost V 6 bases and J 2 bases, with 7 bases left between them. The CDR3 spells CASRGGNTGELFF. For the CDR3, the DNA is TGTGCCAGCAGGGGAGGAAACACCGGGGAGCTGTTTTTT.

This clone was seen a single time. This chain uses TRBV28 with TRBJ1-3; no definite D call. This CDR3 has 15 amino acids. Germline CDR1 is MDHEN and CDR2 is SYDVKM. V gave up 6 bases and J gave up 4 bases, with 16 bases separating them. The CDR3 region is CASSYRDTPGNTIYF. The DNA for the CDR3 is TGTGCCAGCAGCTATCGCGACACCCCCGGAAACACCATATATTTT. The full variable domain, rest sourced from reference TRBV28 and TRBJ1-3, is DVKVTQSSRYLVKRTGEKVFLECVQDMDHENMFWYRQDPGLGLRLIYFSYDVKMKEKGDIPEGYSVSREKKERFSLILESASTNQTSMYLCASSYRDTPGNTIYFGEGSWLTVV.

The chain is built from TRBV28 and TRBJ2-4; D unclear. The V gene's germline CDR1 is MDHEN and CDR2 SYDVKM. CDR3 length equals 15 residues. V lost 2 bases to trimming and J lost 4 bases, with 12 bases between them. CDR3 in DNA: TGTGCCAGCAGTTTACTTTGGCAAGCTAAAAACATTCAGTACTTC. Translated: CASSLLWQAKNIQYF. Supplemented by reference TRBV28 and TRBJ2-4, the full variable domain reads DVKVTQSSRYLVKRTGEKVFLECVQDMDHENMFWYRQDPGLGLRLIYFSYDVKMKEKGDIPEGYSVSREKKERFSLILESASTNQTSMYLCASSLLWQAKNIQYFGAGTRLSVL.

The chain joins TRBV28 to TRBJ1-5; 8 bases map to TRBD1. With V trimmed by 7 bases and J by 4 bases, 6 bases remained unmatched. CDR3 size: 14 residues. Germline CDR1 is MDHEN and CDR2 is SYDVKM. For the CDR3, the DNA is TGTGCCAGCACCCCACAGGGGGGAAATCAGCCCCAGCATTTT. Translating gives CASTPQGGNQPQHF.

The chain combines TRBV19 with TRBJ1-1, with D maybe TRBD1 (6 bases). V shed 7 bases and J shed 1 base, with 13 bases lying between them. This CDR3 region has 14 residues. Germline CDR1 LNHDA, CDR2 SQIVND (reference sequence). This CDR3 is CASTLEGGNTEAFF. DNA for the CDR3: TGTGCCAGTACCCTAGAAGGGGGGAACACTGAAGCTTTCTTT. The whole variable domain, filled in from reference TRBV19 and TRBJ1-1, reads DGGITQSPKYLFRKEGQNVTLSCEQNLNHDAMYWYRQDPGQGLRLIYYSQIVNDFQKGDIAEGYSVSREKKESFPLTVTSAQKNPTAFYLCASTLEGGNTEAFFGQGTRLTVV.

This chain's CDR3 is CASSPQAVTDTQYF. The DNA for the CDR3 is TGTGCCAGCAGCCCCCAAGCGGTGACAGATACGCAGTATTTT. V gene TRBV11-3 combines with J gene TRBJ2-3, with D possibly matching TRBD2 (5 bases). The ends were cut back, 5 bases at V and 3 bases at J, with 12 bases in the middle. Germline-derived CDR1 and CDR2 are SGHNT and YENEEA. The CDR3 loop spans 14 amino acids.

The rearrangement links TRBV18 to TRBJ2-1; TRBD2 aligns across 7 bases. Germline V gives CDR1 KGHSH, CDR2 LQKENI. The CDR3 is made up of 15 amino acids. With V trimmed by 6 bases and J by 9 bases, 14 bases remained unmatched. CDR3: CASSPPGDASGEQFF. The CDR3 nucleotides are TGTGCCAGCTCCCCGCCTGGGGATGCTAGCGGTGAGCAGTTCTTC.

With respect to this clone: Within the sample, other DNA sequences also encode this same CDR3. V gene TRBV11-2 combines with J gene TRBJ2-5; D gene uncertain. There are 13 residues in the CDR3. V lost 1 base and J 1 base, leaving 4 bases between the germline ends. Germline CDR1 is SGHAT and CDR2 is FQNNGV. This CDR3 is CASSLGAQETQYF. The CDR3 coding sequence is TGTGCCAGCAGCTTAGGAGCCCAAGAGACCCAGTACTTC.

The chain combines TRBV7-3 with TRBJ2-1; D possibly corresponds to TRBD2 (7 bases). Germline CDR1 reads SGHTA; CDR2 reads FQGTGA. This CDR3 region has 13 residues. Trimming removed 4 bases from V and 13 bases from J, with 17 bases in between. The CDR3 region has the DNA TGTGCCAGCAGCTACGATCCGGGGGGCGGACAGTTCTTC. Its translation is CASSYDPGGGQFF.

This chain connects TRBV6-5 to TRBJ2-3, with no clear D. Germline-derived CDR1 and CDR2 are MNHEY and SVGAGI. This CDR3 is 15 amino acids long. The germline V and J ends were trimmed by 5 bases and 0 bases, with 12 bases remaining between them. CDR3: CASSRSLESTDTQYF. The CDR3 DNA reads TGTGCCAGCAGTCGCTCCCTTGAAAGCACAGATACGCAGTATTTT.

The chain recombines TRBV27 with TRBJ1-1; D might be TRBD1 (5 bases). The ends were cut back, 8 bases at V and 11 bases at J, with 30 bases in the middle. CDR3 size: 16 residues. Germline-derived CDR1 and CDR2 are MNHEY and SMNVEV (reference sequence). The DNA of the CDR3 is TGTGCCAGCCGATTTTCAGGGTTGAACACTGAAGCTCACGCTTTCTTT. Residues: CASRFSGLNTEAHAFF.